The rows below give T cell receptor beta chains drawn from one sample of a study of T-cell reconstitution after alpha-beta-depleted transplantation in children. TCRdb processed the PCR reads anew with MiXCR; each CDR3 protein has one entry. The sample consists of about 610,000 distinct CDR3 sequences, roughly a tenth of them appearing once. The specimen was PBMCs from the stem cell graft donor, collected from the stem cell graft. All receptors derive from a human donor who donated a stem cell graft to a child with acute myeloid leukemia. Each CDR3 is given with its conserved first and last residue. The order of the fields is D gene, clone size, V gene, J gene, CDR3 DNA, CDR3 protein. A D gene is named only where the DNA matches it firmly. Clone size appears in some rows only: once, few, many, or a class for an expanded clone.

-	many	TRBV6-6	TRBJ2-7	TGTGCCAGCAGTTACTCGAGCGGGGAGCAGTACTTC	CASSYSSGEQYF
TRBD1	few	TRBV24-1	TRBJ1-2	TGTGCCACCAGTGATTGGACAGGGGCCTATGGCTACACCTTC	CATSDWTGAYGYTF
-	few	TRBV7-7	TRBJ2-5	TGTGCTAGCAGCTTAGGTTCGGGGCCCCAAGAGACCCAGTACTTC	CASSLGSGPQETQYF
-	-	TRBV29-1	TRBJ2-7	TGCAGCGTCACGGACCCCTTCTCCTACGAGCAGTACTTC	CSVTDPFSYEQYF
-	many	TRBV20-1	TRBJ2-7	TGCAGTGCTAGAGATGCGGGAAAAGCCCTCTACGAGCAGTACTTC	CSARDAGKALYEQYF
-	many	TRBV24-1	TRBJ2-1	TGTGCCACCAGTGACGCGGGGATGCAGTTCTTC	CATSDAGMQFF
-	-	TRBV4-2	TRBJ2-1	TGTGCCAGCAGCCAAGAAGGGCGGAGCTCCTACAATGAGCAGTTCTTC	CASSQEGRSSYNEQFF
-	-	TRBV5-1	TRBJ2-5	TGCGCCAGCAGCCTCGCGAATACCGGACAAGAGACCCAGTACTTC	CASSLANTGQETQYF
TRBD1	few	TRBV9	TRBJ2-7	TGTGCCAGCAGCGTAGACGGGACAGGTACCTACGAGCAGTACTTC	CASSVDGTGTYEQYF
TRBD1	-	TRBV5-1	TRBJ2-7	TGCGCCAGCAGCGAGGGGACAGCCATTTCCTACGAGCAGTACTTC	CASSEGTAISYEQYF
-	many	TRBV7-9	TRBJ2-3	TGTGCCAGCAGCCCGGGAGATTATAGCACAGATACGCAGTATTTT	CASSPGDYSTDTQYF
-	few	TRBV30	TRBJ2-2	TGTGCCTGGAGTCAGGGTAGAGGGGGTGGCACCGGGGAGCTGTTTTTT	CAWSQGRGGGTGELFF
-	many	TRBV6-6	TRBJ2-7	TGTGCCAGCAGTTACTCCCGGGGAGAGGAGCAGTACTTC	CASSYSRGEEQYF
TRBD1	-	TRBV29-1	TRBJ1-1	TGCAGCGTTGTCAGGGGGACGAACACTGAAGCTTTCTTT	CSVVRGTNTEAFF
TRBD2	few	TRBV15	TRBJ2-1	TGTGCCACCAGCGGGTTGGGACTAGCGGCTGACAATGAGCAGTTCTTC	CATSGLGLAADNEQFF
-	once	TRBV3-1	TRBJ2-1	TGTGCCACCCGGGGGGCCCAGAGGAATGAGCAGTTCTTC	CATRGAQRNEQFF
-	-	TRBV3-1	TRBJ2-3	TGTGCCAGCAGCTCCGAGCCCGGAGCCCGGGGGACGCAGTATTTT	CASSSEPGARGTQYF
-	-	TRBV7-9	TRBJ1-1	TGTGCCAGCAGCCCCCTCGGGTCGGCGGGTGAAGCTTTCTTT	CASSPLGSAGEAFF
-	few	TRBV28	TRBJ1-2	TGTGCCAGCAGTGCATTACAGGGCCTGGGTGGCTACACCTTC	CASSALQGLGGYTF
-	-	TRBV20-1	TRBJ2-7	TGCAGTGCTAGAGCCTGGGACGAAGCGGCCTACGAGCAGTACTTC	CSARAWDEAAYEQYF
-	many	TRBV6-1	TRBJ2-2	TGTGCCAGCACTCCGGGACTCCCGAACACCGGGGAGCTGTTTTTT	CASTPGLPNTGELFF
-	-	TRBV20-1	TRBJ2-5	TGCAGTGCTAGACCCCGCCTAGCCGAGGGGGGAGAGACCCAGTACTTC	CSARPRLAEGGETQYF
TRBD1	few	TRBV7-2	TRBJ1-6	TGTGCCAGCACCAAGGCCAGGGGGTTGGCGGAAAATTCACCCCTCCACTTT	CASTKARGLAENSPLHF
-	few	TRBV20-1	TRBJ2-5	TGCAGTGCTAGAGATTTTGGCGGGCTTTACCAAGAGACCCAGTACTTC	CSARDFGGLYQETQYF
-	-	TRBV7-2	TRBJ2-7	TGTGCCGCAGGGGCTAGCGGACCCTACGAGCAGTACTTC	CAAGASGPYEQYF
TRBD2	few	TRBV6-2/TRBV6-3	TRBJ2-7	TGTGCCAGCAGTTACAGCCCCCCGGGACTAGCGGACTACGAGCAGTACTTC	CASSYSPPGLADYEQYF
TRBD2	-	TRBV7-3	TRBJ2-1	TGTGCCACCGCTAGCGGGAGGATGGATGAGCAGTTCTTC	CATASGRMDEQFF
-	-	TRBV28	TRBJ1-5	TGTGCCAGCAGTTCTGGGGAGGGGCAGAGAAGCAATCAGCCCCAGCATTTT	CASSSGEGQRSNQPQHF
TRBD2	many	TRBV29-1	TRBJ2-3	TGCAGCGTCCTGGGGGGACTAGCGGAACGCACAGATACGCAGTATTTT	CSVLGGLAERTDTQYF
-	-	TRBV4-2	TRBJ2-7	TGTGCCAGCAGCCGAATAAGCTGGGGGACGGAGTCCTACGAGCAGTACTTC	CASSRISWGTESYEQYF
TRBD1	few	TRBV12-3/TRBV12-4	TRBJ1-2	TGTGCCAGCAGGCCAGACAGGGAGAGCCCCTATGGCTACACCTTC	CASRPDRESPYGYTF
TRBD1	few	TRBV12-3/TRBV12-4	TRBJ2-7	TGTGCCAGCAGTTCACACTCACGGGACAGGTCCTACGAGCAGTACTTC	CASSSHSRDRSYEQYF
TRBD2	-	TRBV3-1	TRBJ2-7	TGTGCCAGCAGCCCGCTAGCGGCCTACGAGCAGTACTTC	CASSPLAAYEQYF
-	few	TRBV10-3	TRBJ2-1	TGTGCCATCAGTGACGGGGCGGGGTCCTACAATGAGCAGTTCTTC	CAISDGAGSYNEQFF
-	many	TRBV6-1	TRBJ2-7	TGTGCCAGCATAAGGAACCGGGACGCCCCCTACGAGCAGTACTTC	CASIRNRDAPYEQYF
TRBD2	-	TRBV12-3/TRBV12-4	TRBJ2-2	TGTGCCAGCAGCCGGACTAGCGGGAGTTACGCCGGGGAGCTGTTTTTT	CASSRTSGSYAGELFF
-	many	TRBV20-1	TRBJ1-6	TGCAGTGCTAGAGGTTTCTCAGGGGTAAATTCACCCCTCCACTTT	CSARGFSGVNSPLHF
TRBD1	many	TRBV29-1	TRBJ1-1	TGCAGCGTAGCCGGACAGGGAGGGACTGAAGCTTTCTTT	CSVAGQGGTEAFF
-	-	TRBV29-1	TRBJ2-1	TGCAGCGTTGCCCTCGCGGGGAACAATGAGCAGTTCTTC	CSVALAGNNEQFF
TRBD2	-	TRBV15	TRBJ2-3	TGTGCCACCAGCAGGGGAGGGCCAGATACGCAGTATTTT	CATSRGGPDTQYF
-	-	TRBV5-1	TRBJ2-7	TGCGCCAGCAGCCCGCTTGGGGTTGAATCCTACGAGCAGTACTTC	CASSPLGVESYEQYF
TRBD1	many	TRBV20-1	TRBJ1-2	TGCAGTGTTAGGACAGGGTCTCGGTATGGCTACACCTTC	CSVRTGSRYGYTF
TRBD2	-	TRBV5-1	TRBJ2-1	TGCGCCAGCGACCCGGGACTAGCGGGAGCTAATGAGCAGTTCTTC	CASDPGLAGANEQFF
TRBD1	-	TRBV6-2/TRBV6-3	TRBJ2-7	TGTGCCAGCAGGGACAGGGCCCCCGACGAGCAGTACTTC	CASRDRAPDEQYF
-	few	TRBV10-3	TRBJ2-1	TGTGCCATCTCGGACGGGAGCTATGAGCAGTTCTTC	CAISDGSYEQFF
TRBD2	few	TRBV5-1	TRBJ2-1	TGCGCCAGCAGCTACGGGGGGACTAGCTTGTCCAATGAGCAGTTCTTC	CASSYGGTSLSNEQFF
-	many	TRBV27	TRBJ1-4	TGTGCCAGCAGATTGTCAGGGGCGCGGGAAAAACTGTTTTTT	CASRLSGAREKLFF
-	-	TRBV11-1	TRBJ1-1	TGTGCCTGCTGCTTTCAGGGGTTGGACACTGAAGCTTTCTTT	CACCFQGLDTEAFF
TRBD2	few	TRBV27	TRBJ2-1	TGTGCCAGCAGTTTTCGCCCGAGCGGGAGGAGCTACAATGAGCAGTTCTTC	CASSFRPSGRSYNEQFF
-	few	TRBV21-1	TRBJ2-3	TGTGCCAGCAGGGAAGGGGCTTACACAGATACGCAGTATTTT	CASREGAYTDTQYF
-	few	TRBV20-1	TRBJ1-6	TGCAGTGCTAGAGAGCATCAGGGTAGTTACAATTCACCCCTCCACTTT	CSAREHQGSYNSPLHF
TRBD2	few	TRBV29-1	TRBJ2-1	TGCAGCGTTGAAGGTGCGGGAGTGGACAATGAGCAGTTCTTC	CSVEGAGVDNEQFF
-	few	TRBV6-5	TRBJ2-2	TGTGCCAGCAGTTATACCGGATTTACCGGGGAGCTGTTTTTT	CASSYTGFTGELFF
-	-	TRBV4-3	TRBJ2-5	TGCGCCAGCAGCCAAGAAAATGGGGGCAGGGAGACCCAGTACTTC	CASSQENGGRETQYF
-	many	TRBV4-3	TRBJ2-2	TGCGCCAGCAGCCAAGGTGAGGCCGCCGGGGAGCTGTTTTTT	CASSQGEAAGELFF
-	few	TRBV3-1	TRBJ2-4	TGTGCCAGCAGCCAAGCCCCCCGGGCCGGGGAGAGAAACATTCAGTACTTC	CASSQAPRAGERNIQYF